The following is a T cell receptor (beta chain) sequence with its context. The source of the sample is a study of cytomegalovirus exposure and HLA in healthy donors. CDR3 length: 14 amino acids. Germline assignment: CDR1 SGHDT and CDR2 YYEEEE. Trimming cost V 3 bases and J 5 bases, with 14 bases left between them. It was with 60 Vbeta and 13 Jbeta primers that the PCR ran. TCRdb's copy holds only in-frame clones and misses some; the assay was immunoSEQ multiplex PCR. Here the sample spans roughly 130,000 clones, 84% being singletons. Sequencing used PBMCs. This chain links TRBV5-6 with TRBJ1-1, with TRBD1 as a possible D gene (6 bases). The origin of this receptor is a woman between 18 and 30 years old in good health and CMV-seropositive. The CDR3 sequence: CASSWWGGETEAFF. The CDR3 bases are TGTGCCAGCAGCTGGTGGGGGGGCGAAACTGAAGCTTTCTTT.